This T cell receptor beta chain derives from a study of T cells expressing NK-cell markers. Turning to the study itself: One of the eight sequenced donors was seronegative, whereas the other seven were HCMV-seropositive. Findings of the study overall: Dominant NKG2C+ clonotypes in roughly 6 donors made up about 1.0-7.0% of CD8+ T cells.

The germline gives CDR1 MRHNA, CDR2 SNTAGT. The CDR3 contains 13 residues. 5'RACE template switching with UMIs produced the TCR beta cDNA. TCRdb re-called the 5' RACE reads; one entry per CDR3 protein, DNA not given. Here the sample table reports 400,000 to 500,000 distinct CDR3 sequences. A remark on this clonotype: Its specificity is not known.

The source of this sequence is a woman between 18 and 70 years old in good health. The J gene is TRBJ1-5, the V gene TRBV6-4; the D call from TCRdb, TRBD1, cannot be confirmed without DNA. The sequencing sample was made of blood T cells: a sorted CD56 or NKG2C T cell subset, CD4+ or CD8+ T cells, or bulk PBMC T cells (not recorded which). Here the CDR3 reads CASSAGRPGPQHF.